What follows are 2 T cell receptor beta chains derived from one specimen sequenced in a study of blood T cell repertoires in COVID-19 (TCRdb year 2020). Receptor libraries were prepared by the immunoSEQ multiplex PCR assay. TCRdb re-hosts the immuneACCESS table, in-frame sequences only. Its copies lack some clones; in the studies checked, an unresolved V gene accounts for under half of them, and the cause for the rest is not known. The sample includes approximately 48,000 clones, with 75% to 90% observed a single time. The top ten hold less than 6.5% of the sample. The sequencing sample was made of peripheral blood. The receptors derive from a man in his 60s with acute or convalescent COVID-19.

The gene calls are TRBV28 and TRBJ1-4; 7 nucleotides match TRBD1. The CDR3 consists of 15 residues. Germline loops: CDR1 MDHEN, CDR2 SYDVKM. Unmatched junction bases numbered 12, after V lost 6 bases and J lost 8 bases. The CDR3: CASRPTRQGWEKLFF. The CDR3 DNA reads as TGTGCCAGCAGACCCACTCGACAGGGATGGGAAAAACTGTTTTTT.

In DNA form, the CDR3 reads TGTGCCAGCAGCCAAGTTGGGGGCCAGGGGGATTCTAACTATGGCTACACCTTC. Translated, it gives CASSQVGGQGDSNYGYTF. The V gene is TRBV3-1 (or the pseudogene TRBV3-2), the J gene TRBJ1-2; 7 nucleotides agree with TRBD1. CDR1 LGHDT and CDR2 YNNKEL come from the germline V gene (reference sequence). V trimming: 1 base; J trimming: 0 bases; junction bases outside the gene matches: 11. The CDR3 has 18 amino acids.